The present entry profiles one T cell receptor (beta chain) with its context. This record comes from a study of T-cell reconstitution after alpha-beta-depleted transplantation in children. This CDR3 has 12 residues. Trimming stripped 6 bases from V and 2 bases from J, with 11 bases between. Germline CDR1 is DFQATT and CDR2 is SNEGSKA (reference sequence). Library preparation (for TCRbeta) was performed with unique molecular identifiers. TCRdb reprocessed the PCR reads via MiXCR and lists one record per CDR3 protein. Of roughly 310,000 distinct CDR3 sequences in the sample, around 25% were seen once. This chain links TRBV20-1 with TRBJ2-7, with D unresolved. This clonotype originated in a male patient between 10 and 17 years old who had a stem cell transplant for acute lymphoblastic leukemia, so the T cells may come from the graft donor. Sample: PBMCs, mostly from graft donor cells, taken 180 days after TCRalphabeta/CD19-depleted stem cell transplant. CDR3 loop: CSAPRQAYEQYF. The CDR3 region has the DNA TGCAGTGCCCCACGCCAAGCCTACGAGCAGTACTTC.